The 29 T cell receptor beta chains below were found in one sample sequenced in a study of blood T cells in healthy people across ages. A sample-barcoded 5' primer and a J-beta primer mix were used in a second PCR of roughly 7 to 11 cycles. TCRdb fed the 5' RACE reads into MiXCR, producing one record per CDR3 protein. The sample yields roughly 1,700,000 distinct CDR3 sequences, 28% seen once. Material: blood. The receptor set was obtained from a woman in her twenties or thirties in good health.

Of note for this clonotype: A read error may be the cause here, since a much bigger clone is one base away. The rearrangement joins TRBV7-9 to TRBJ2-1, with 9 bases identical to TRBD2. The CDR3 is 15 amino acids. From germline, CDR1 is SEHNR and CDR2 FQNEAQ (reference sequence). J lost 5 bases, V lost 3 bases, and 5 bases had no gene match. Here the CDR3 DNA reads TGTGCCAGCAGCTTTAGACTAGCGGCCGACAATGAGCAGTTCTTC. Its protein product is CASSFRLAADNEQFF.

This clonotype was seen a handful of times. V and J are TRBV5-4 and TRBJ2-1; no definite D call. CDR3 size: 13 residues. The germline gives CDR1 SGHNT, CDR2 YYREEE (reference sequence). The germline V and J ends were trimmed by 2 bases and 5 bases, with 8 bases remaining between them. The CDR3 bases are TGTGCCAGCAGCTTCGTTAGGGACAATGAGCAGTTCTTC. Encoded protein: CASSFVRDNEQFF.

This chain joins TRBV18 and TRBJ2-1; D unclear. Germline lookup yields CDR1 KGHSH and CDR2 LQKENI. The CDR3 runs 12 residues. V was clipped by 4 bases and J by 9 bases, with 10 bases between them. CDR3 amino acids: CASSRDRREQFF. DNA for the CDR3: TGTGCCAGCTCACGGGATCGGCGTGAGCAGTTCTTC.

The V gene is TRBV2, the J gene TRBJ2-3; the match to TRBD2 covers 7 bases. The CDR3 extends over 15 amino acids. V trimming: 3 bases; J trimming: 4 bases; junction bases outside the gene matches: 7. Germline V gene data show CDR1 as SNHLY and CDR2 as FYNNEI. The CDR3 here is CASSDQGTISDTQYF. DNA of the CDR3: TGTGCCAGCAGTGACCAAGGGACTATTTCAGATACGCAGTATTTT.

The chain combines TRBV18 with TRBJ1-1; D is possibly TRBD1 (5 bases). CDR3 length: 14 amino acids. Trimming removed 3 bases from V and 2 bases from J, with 10 bases in between. Germline V CDR1 and CDR2: KGHSH, LQKENI. The CDR3 sequence: CASSPLDSNTEAFF. Here the CDR3 DNA reads TGTGCCAGCTCACCGCTAGACAGCAACACTGAAGCTTTCTTT.

This clonotype was recorded at least ten times. The rearrangement joins TRBV7-2 to TRBJ2-7, with D possibly called TRBD1 or TRBD2 (5 bases each). Germline V gene data show CDR1 as SGHTA and CDR2 as FQGNSA. The CDR3 is 15 residues long. V was clipped by 3 bases and J by 4 bases, with 16 bases between them. The CDR3 bases are TGTGCCAGCAGCTTCCGAGGGGACCCCATTTACGAGCAGTACTTC. Protein product: CASSFRGDPIYEQYF. The full variable domain, completed using reference TRBV7-2 and TRBJ2-7, is GAGVSQSPSNKVTEKGKDVELRCDPISGHTALYWYRQSLGQGLEFLIYFQGNSAPDKSGLPSDRFSAERTGGSVSTLTIQRTQQEDSAVYLCASSFRGDPIYEQYFGPGTRLTVT.

The CDR3 protein is CSAQGQGKAFF. The CDR3 DNA reads TGCAGTGCTCAAGGACAGGGGAAAGCTTTCTTT. The chain uses TRBV20-1 and TRBJ1-1; 9 bases match TRBD1. CDR1 is DFQATT and CDR2 is SNEGSKA in the germline V gene (reference sequence). CDR3 length: 11 amino acids. The V gene end was trimmed by 5 bases and the J gene end by 9 bases; junction bases not matched to a gene: 4.

The chain has TRBV20-1 and TRBJ2-3, with D perhaps matching TRBD1 or TRBD2 (5 bases each). The V gene lost 1 base and the J gene lost 2 bases, with 7 bases spanning the gap. This CDR3 region has 13 residues. In germline, CDR1 is DFQATT, CDR2 SNEGSKA (reference sequence). The CDR3 loop reads CSARVGVTDTQYF. Written as DNA, the CDR3 is TGCAGTGCTAGAGTGGGGGTCACAGATACGCAGTATTTT.

This clonotype was picked up a small number of times. This chain uses TRBV5-1 with TRBJ2-7; tentatively, D is TRBD1 (6 bases). The germline CDR1 and CDR2 sequences are SGHRS and YFSETQ. Trimming took 4 bases from V and 7 from J, leaving 21 bases between them. The CDR3 runs 15 residues. CDR3 sequence (DNA): TGCGCCAGCAGCGTCCTACAGGGTCCAGGCTCAGAGCAGTACTTC. The encoded protein is CASSVLQGPGSEQYF.

The chain uses TRBV27 and TRBJ1-5; weak D call: TRBD1 (5 bases). Germline CDR1 and CDR2: MNHEY and SMNVEV (reference sequence). V was pared by 0 bases and J by 3 bases, with 12 bases between. CDR3 size: 16 residues. Here the CDR3 DNA reads TGTGCCAGCAGTTTATCCCCAGGGTTATTCAATCAGCCCCAGCATTTT. This sequence encodes CASSLSPGLFNQPQHF.

This clonotype appeared a few times. The rearrangement links TRBV20-1 to TRBJ2-5, with D hard to call. There are 13 residues in the CDR3. Trimming shortened V by 1 base and J by 4 bases, and 10 bases separated the two germline ends. Germline values: CDR1 DFQATT, CDR2 SNEGSKA (reference sequence). CDR3 in amino acids: CSARAIGGETQYF. DNA for the CDR3: TGCAGTGCTAGAGCAATAGGCGGAGAGACCCAGTACTTC.

This clonotype was counted a few times. The chain carries TRBV12-3 or TRBV12-4 and TRBJ1-2, with 7 positions matching TRBD1. The V and J ends lost 6 bases and 3 bases, in that order; junction bases with no gene match: 10. This CDR3 has 15 residues. The CDR3 loop reads CASSHDRDGHYGYTF. For the CDR3, the DNA is TGTGCCAGCAGCCACGACAGGGACGGGCACTATGGCTACACCTTC.

The chain carries TRBV27 and TRBJ1-1, with 7 nucleotides matching TRBD1. With V trimmed by 2 bases and J by 6 bases, 6 bases remained unmatched. The germline V gene encodes CDR1 MNHEY and CDR2 SMNVEV (reference sequence). There are 14 residues in the CDR3. CDR3 DNA: TGTGCCAGCAGTTTAACAGGGGTCGGAGCTGAAGCTTTCTTT. Translating it yields CASSLTGVGAEAFF.

This clonotype was counted a few times. The V and J genes are TRBV28 and TRBJ2-7; 7 nucleotides align to TRBD1. Per the germline V gene, CDR1 is MDHEN and CDR2 is SYDVKM. The CDR3 is made up of 14 amino acids. V gave up 4 bases and J gave up 2 bases; unmatched junction bases: 5. CDR3 residues: CASSSTGLAYEQYF. CDR3 in DNA: TGTGCCAGCAGTTCGACAGGGTTAGCCTACGAGCAGTACTTC.

This clonotype was observed a few times. V usage is TRBV2 and J usage is TRBJ2-7, with TRBD1 identical over 7 bases. This CDR3 is built from 15 residues. Germline V gene sequence: CDR1 SNHLY, CDR2 FYNNEI. Germline trimming cut 6 bases from V and 4 bases from J; bases unmatched to any gene: 12. The CDR3 DNA reads as TGTGCCAGCAGCGCACCCTCGGACAGGAAGTACGAGCAGTACTTC. Encoded protein: CASSAPSDRKYEQYF.

The rearrangement links TRBV5-1 to TRBJ2-5; a weak D match, TRBD1 (5 bases). Germline CDR1 reads SGHRS; CDR2 reads YFSETQ. This CDR3 has 16 residues. V was pared by 0 bases and J by 2 bases, with 14 bases between. CDR3 nucleotides: TGCGCCAGCAGCTTGGCCGCAGGGTCAACTCAAGAGACCCAGTACTTC. It is translated as CASSLAAGSTQETQYF.

This clonotype was observed at least ten times. The chain is built from TRBV5-1 and TRBJ2-7; D not certain. CDR1 is SGHRS and CDR2 is YFSETQ in the germline V gene. V was shortened by 0 bases and J by 7 bases, with 11 bases between the two germline ends. The CDR3 length is 13 residues. The CDR3 nucleotides read TGCGCCAGCAGCTTGGACCCCCATCGGGAGCAGTACTTC. It yields the protein CASSLDPHREQYF.

The V call is TRBV5-1, the J call TRBJ2-5; D is perhaps TRBD2 (6 bases). The V end was cut by 3 bases, the J end by 5 bases, with 14 bases between. Germline V CDR1 and CDR2: SGHRS, YFSETQ. The CDR3 covers 14 residues. CDR3 coding DNA: TGCGCCAGCAGCTCCGGACTACCTGCGGAGACCCAGTACTTC. This encodes CASSSGLPAETQYF.

DNA for the CDR3: TGTGCCTGGAGTGTACTTGTAAAAGGGGAAGCTTTCTTT. It encodes CAWSVLVKGEAFF. The gene calls are TRBV30 and TRBJ1-1; the D is unclear. V lost 0 bases to trimming and J lost 8 bases, with 13 bases between them. Per germline, CDR1 GTSNPN and CDR2 SVGIG (reference sequence). The CDR3 sequence is 13 residues long.

This clonotype was counted at least ten times. Germline is not matched at one junction end, which may reflect a read error. This chain connects TRBV12-3 or TRBV12-4 to TRBJ2-1, with TRBD2 identical over 8 bases. CDR3 length equals 14 residues. As DNA, the CDR3 is TGTGCCAGCAGCTTAGCGGGGCCCTACAATGAGCAGTTCTTC. It codes for CASSLAGPYNEQFF.

The J gene is TRBJ2-7, the V gene TRBV10-3; D may be TRBD1 or TRBD2 (5 bases each). Per germline, CDR1 ENHRY and CDR2 SYGVKD. The CDR3 extends over 15 amino acids. Trimming took 2 bases from V and 0 from J, leaving 11 bases between them. The CDR3 nucleotides read TGTGCCATCAGTGAGACCGCAGGGAGCTCCTACGAGCAGTACTTC. Translating gives CAISETAGSSYEQYF.

The sample holds a few counts of this clonotype. The CDR3 reads CASSHGTSGGRDTQYF. As DNA, the CDR3 is TGTGCCAGCAGTCACGGGACTAGCGGGGGCCGGGATACGCAGTATTTT. This chain joins TRBV7-9 and TRBJ2-3; the match to TRBD2 covers 14 bases. The CDR3 is 16 residues long. CDR1 SEHNR and CDR2 FQNEAQ come from the germline V gene (reference sequence). J gave up 6 bases and V 6 bases, and 8 bases lay outside the gene matches.

This clonotype appeared a few times. The chain recombines TRBV7-6 with TRBJ1-2; 7 bases agree with TRBD1. This CDR3 is built from 14 residues. The germline V gene encodes CDR1 SGHVS and CDR2 FNYEAQ. The V gene end was trimmed by 1 base and the J gene end by 6 bases; junction bases not matched to a gene: 5. The CDR3, as DNA: TGTGCCAGCAGCTTAGAGGGGACAGCCCATGGCTACACCTTC. Protein sequence: CASSLEGTAHGYTF.

There are many counts of this clonotype. The chain couples TRBV6-1 to TRBJ1-2, with 9 bases aligning to TRBD1. Germline V gene sequence: CDR1 MNHNS, CDR2 SASEGT. Trimming took 7 bases from V and 8 from J; bases not matched to a gene: 11. The CDR3 is 14 amino acids. Written as DNA, the CDR3 is TGTGCCAGCACTAAGGACAGGGGCGAGGACGGCTACACCTTC. This encodes CASTKDRGEDGYTF.

This clonotype has just a few counts. This chain joins TRBV6-1 and TRBJ2-5; perhaps TRBD2 as D (5 bases). Per germline, CDR1 MNHNS and CDR2 SASEGT. Trimming stripped 5 bases from V and 2 bases from J, with 21 bases between. This CDR3 has 17 amino acids. This chain's CDR3 is CASSRFMSRTGQETQYF. Written as DNA, the CDR3 is TGTGCCAGCAGTCGCTTCATGTCGAGGACGGGGCAAGAGACCCAGTACTTC.

Comments on this clonotype: This clone may be a read error of a much larger clone one base away. The chain has TRBV12-3 or TRBV12-4 and TRBJ2-3, with D perhaps matching TRBD2 (6 bases). Trimming removed 2 bases at V and 10 bases at J, with 19 bases between. The CDR3 has 15 residues. CDR3 bases: TGTGCCAGCAGTTTACGGCTAGCGACGGGGGATGCGCAGTATTTT. It codes for CASSLRLATGDAQYF.

This rearrangement joins TRBV5-1 to TRBJ2-7, with 12 nucleotides matching TRBD2. Germline V gene sequence: CDR1 SGHRS, CDR2 YFSETQ. V shed 1 base, J shed 0 bases, and the junction held 2 bases outside the gene matches. CDR3 length equals 16 residues. The CDR3 DNA reads as TGCGCCAGCAGCTTGACTAGCGGGGGGCGCTCCTACGAGCAGTACTTC. Translation gives CASSLTSGGRSYEQYF.

This clonotype was picked up many times. The V and J genes are TRBV29-1 and TRBJ2-7; D might be TRBD1 (6 bases). Germline V CDR1 and CDR2: SQVTM, ANQGSEA. V lost 7 bases, J lost 1 base, and 11 bases lay in between. CDR3 size: 12 residues. CDR3 residues: CSARQDSYEQYF. DNA for the CDR3: TGCAGCGCCCGACAGGATTCCTACGAGCAGTACTTC.

This chain uses TRBV29-1 with TRBJ1-2; D gene unclear. Trimming stripped 0 bases from V and 2 bases from J, with 7 bases between. There are 13 residues in the CDR3. CDR1 is SQVTM, CDR2 ANQGSEA, per germline. The DNA for the CDR3 is TGCAGCGTTGAAGATGGGTTCAACTATGGCTACACCTTC. This codes for CSVEDGFNYGYTF.